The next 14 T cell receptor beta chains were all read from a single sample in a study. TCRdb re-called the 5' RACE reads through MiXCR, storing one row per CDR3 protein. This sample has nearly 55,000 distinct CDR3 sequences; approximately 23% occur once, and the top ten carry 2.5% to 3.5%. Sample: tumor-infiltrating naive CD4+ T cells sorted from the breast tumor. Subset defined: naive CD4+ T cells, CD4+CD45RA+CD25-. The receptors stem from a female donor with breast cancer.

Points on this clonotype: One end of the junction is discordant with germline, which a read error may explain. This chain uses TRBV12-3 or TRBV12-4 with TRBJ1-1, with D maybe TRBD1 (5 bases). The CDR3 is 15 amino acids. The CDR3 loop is CASSPPGVKNTEACF. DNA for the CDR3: TGTGCCAGCAGCCCCCCGGGGGTGAAGAACACTGAAGCTTGCTTT.

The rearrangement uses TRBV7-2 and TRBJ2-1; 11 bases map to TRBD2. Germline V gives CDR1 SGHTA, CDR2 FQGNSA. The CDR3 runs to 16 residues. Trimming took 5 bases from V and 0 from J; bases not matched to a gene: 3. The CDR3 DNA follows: TGTGCCAGCAGCACTAGCGGGGGCCGCTCCTACAATGAGCAGTTCTTC. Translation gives CASSTSGGRSYNEQFF.

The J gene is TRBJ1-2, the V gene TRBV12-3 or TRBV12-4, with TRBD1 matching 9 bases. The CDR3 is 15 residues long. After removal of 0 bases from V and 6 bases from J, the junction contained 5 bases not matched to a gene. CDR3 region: CASSLAGQGLHGYTF. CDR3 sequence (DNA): TGTGCCAGCAGTTTAGCAGGACAGGGGCTTCATGGCTACACCTTC.

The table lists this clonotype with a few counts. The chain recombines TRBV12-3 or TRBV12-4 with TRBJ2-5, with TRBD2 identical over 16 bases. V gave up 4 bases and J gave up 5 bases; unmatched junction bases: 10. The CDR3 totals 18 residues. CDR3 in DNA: TGTGCCAGCAGTTCCAAGGGACTAGCGGGAGGGAGAGGGGAGACCCAGTACTTC. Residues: CASSSKGLAGGRGETQYF.

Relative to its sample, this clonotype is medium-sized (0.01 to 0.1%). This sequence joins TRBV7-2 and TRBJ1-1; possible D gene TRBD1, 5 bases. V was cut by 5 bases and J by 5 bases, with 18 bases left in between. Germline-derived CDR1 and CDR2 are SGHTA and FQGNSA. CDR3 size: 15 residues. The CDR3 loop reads CASSPRGEGETEAFF. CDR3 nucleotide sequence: TGTGCCAGCAGCCCAAGGGGTGAGGGAGAGACTGAAGCTTTCTTT.

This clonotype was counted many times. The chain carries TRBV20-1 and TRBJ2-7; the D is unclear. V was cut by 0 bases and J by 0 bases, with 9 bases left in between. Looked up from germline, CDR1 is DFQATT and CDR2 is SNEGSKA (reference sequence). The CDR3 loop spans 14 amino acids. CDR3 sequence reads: CSARDGGSSYEQYF. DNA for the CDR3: TGCAGTGCTAGAGATGGCGGCAGCTCCTACGAGCAGTACTTC.

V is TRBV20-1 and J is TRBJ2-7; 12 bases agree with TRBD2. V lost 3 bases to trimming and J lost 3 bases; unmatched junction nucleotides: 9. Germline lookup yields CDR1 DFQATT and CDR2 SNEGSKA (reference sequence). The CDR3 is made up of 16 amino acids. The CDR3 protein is CSARGGLAGTIYEQYF. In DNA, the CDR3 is TGCAGTGCTAGGGGGGGACTAGCGGGCACAATCTACGAGCAGTACTTC.

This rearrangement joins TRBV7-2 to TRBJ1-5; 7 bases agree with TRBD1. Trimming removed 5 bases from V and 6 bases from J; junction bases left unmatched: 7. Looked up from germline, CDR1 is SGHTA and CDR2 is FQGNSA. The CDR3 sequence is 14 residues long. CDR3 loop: CASSHGTASQPQHF. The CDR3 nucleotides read TGTGCCAGCAGCCACGGGACAGCGAGTCAGCCCCAGCATTTT. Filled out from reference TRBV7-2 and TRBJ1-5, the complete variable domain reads GAGVSQSPSNKVTEKGKDVELRCDPISGHTALYWYRQSLGQGLEFLIYFQGNSAPDKSGLPSDRFSAERTGGSVSTLTIQRTQQEDSAVYLCASSHGTASQPQHFGDGTRLSIL.

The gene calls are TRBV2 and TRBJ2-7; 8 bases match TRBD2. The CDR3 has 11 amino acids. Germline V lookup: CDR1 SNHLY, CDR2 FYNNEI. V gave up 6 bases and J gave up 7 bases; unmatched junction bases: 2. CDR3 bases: TGTGCCAGCAGATCGGGAGGGGAGCAGTACTTC. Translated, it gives CASRSGGEQYF.

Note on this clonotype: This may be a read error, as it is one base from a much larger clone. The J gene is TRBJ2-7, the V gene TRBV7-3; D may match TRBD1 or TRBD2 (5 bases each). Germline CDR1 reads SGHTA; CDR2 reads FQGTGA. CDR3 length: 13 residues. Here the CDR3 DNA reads TGTGCCAGCAGCTTACGGGGTGGGGACGAGCGGTACTTC. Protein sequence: CASSLRGGDERYF.

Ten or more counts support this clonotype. This CDR3 reads CSANIRDTHYGYTF. The CDR3 nucleotides read TGCAGTGCTAACATCCGGGACACACACTATGGCTACACCTTC. This chain uses TRBV20-1 with TRBJ1-2, with D possibly matching TRBD1 (6 bases). V was shortened by 4 bases and J by 3 bases, with 15 bases between the two germline ends. CDR1 and CDR2 (germline): DFQATT, SNEGSKA (reference sequence). This CDR3 spans 14 amino acids.

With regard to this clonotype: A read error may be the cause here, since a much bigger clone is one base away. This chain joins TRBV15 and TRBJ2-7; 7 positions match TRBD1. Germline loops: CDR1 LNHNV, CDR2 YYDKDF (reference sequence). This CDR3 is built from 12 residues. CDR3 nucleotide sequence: TGTGCCACCAGCAGAGGTCAGACAGGGACAATCTTC. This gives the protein CATSRGQTGTIF.

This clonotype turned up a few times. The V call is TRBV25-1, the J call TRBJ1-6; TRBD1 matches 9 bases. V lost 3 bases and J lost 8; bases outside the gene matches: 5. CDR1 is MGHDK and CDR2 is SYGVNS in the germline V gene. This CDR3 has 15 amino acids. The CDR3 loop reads CASSDFGQGYSPLHF. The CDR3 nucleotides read TGTGCCAGCAGTGATTTCGGACAGGGGTATTCACCCCTCCACTTT. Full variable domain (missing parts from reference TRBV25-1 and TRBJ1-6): EADIYQTPRYLVIGTGKKITLECSQTMGHDKMYWYQQDPGMELHLIHYSYGVNSTEKGDLSSESTVSRIRTEHFPLTLESARPSHTSQYLCASSDFGQGYSPLHFGNGTRLTVT.

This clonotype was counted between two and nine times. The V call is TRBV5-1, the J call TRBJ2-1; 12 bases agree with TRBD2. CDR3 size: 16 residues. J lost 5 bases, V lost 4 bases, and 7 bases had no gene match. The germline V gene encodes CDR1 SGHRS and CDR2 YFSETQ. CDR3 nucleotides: TGCGCCAGCAGCGTAAGACTAGCGGGAGTTCACAATGAGCAGTTCTTC. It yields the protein CASSVRLAGVHNEQFF.